A single sample is the source of the 25 T cell receptor beta chains below, sequenced in a study of T cell responses to AZD1222 COVID-19 vaccine. Produced via immunoSEQ multiplex PCR; TCRdb's table is partial and in-frame only. This table has about 48,000 clones, 80% to 90% appearing once. Source: peripheral blood, taken 28 days after the second AZD1222 dose. Every receptor here comes from an adult who received the AZD1222 COVID-19 vaccine.

This clone has a handful of counts. J is TRBJ2-3 and V is TRBV6-5; 11 nucleotides match TRBD2. Trimming removed 6 bases from V and 6 bases from J; junction bases left unmatched: 8. CDR3 size: 15 residues. Germline assignment: CDR1 MNHEY and CDR2 SVGAGI. CDR3 sequence reads: CASRITSGRHDTQYF. CDR3 nucleotides: TGTGCCAGCAGGATCACTAGCGGGAGACACGATACGCAGTATTTT.

J is TRBJ2-1 and V is TRBV27; 13 positions match TRBD2. The CDR3 contains 15 residues. The trim removed 2 bases at V and 9 bases at J, leaving 4 bases unmatched. From germline, CDR1 is MNHEY and CDR2 SMNVEV (reference sequence). The CDR3 coding sequence is TGTGCCAGCAGTTTACGACTAGCGGGAGGAGGTGAGCAGTTCTTC. This codes for CASSLRLAGGGEQFF.

The chain recombines TRBV28 with TRBJ1-2; 7 nucleotides agree with TRBD1. The CDR3 sequence is 16 residues long. Germline CDR1 and CDR2: MDHEN and SYDVKM. Trimming cost V 10 bases and J 0 bases; bases outside gene matches: 14. CDR3 loop: CAILTTGAVPNYGYTF. CDR3 nucleotide sequence: TGTGCCATCCTTACTACAGGGGCGGTTCCTAACTATGGCTACACCTTC.

This clone showed up just a few times. The chain has TRBV28 and TRBJ2-5; 12 bases match TRBD2. Germline loops: CDR1 MDHEN, CDR2 SYDVKM. V lost 3 bases, J lost 5 bases, and 7 bases stayed unmatched. CDR3 length: 16 amino acids. The CDR3 bases are TGTGCCAGCAGTTTCCTAGCGGGAGGGCCGAGGGAGACCCAGTACTTC. It is translated as CASSFLAGGPRETQYF. The full variable domain, in which reference TRBV28 and TRBJ2-5 provide the parts outside the CDR3, is DVKVTQSSRYLVKRTGEKVFLECVQDMDHENMFWYRQDPGLGLRLIYFSYDVKMKEKGDIPEGYSVSREKKERFSLILESASTNQTSMYLCASSFLAGGPRETQYFGPGTRLLVL.

The V gene is TRBV6-2 or TRBV6-3, the J gene TRBJ1-5, with D perhaps TRBD1 (5 bases). The CDR3 spans 17 residues. Trimming pared 2 bases from V and 4 bases from J, leaving 18 bases between. Germline lookup yields CDR1 MNHEY and CDR2 SVGEGT. The CDR3 DNA reads TGTGCCAGCAGTTACAGGACAAGGGGTACGGTTAATCAGCCCCAGCATTTT. Amino acid sequence: CASSYRTRGTVNQPQHF.

The chain employs TRBV6-5 and TRBJ1-4; D is unclear. The CDR3 runs to 14 residues. Germline CDR1 is MNHEY and CDR2 is SVGAGI. Trimming stripped 0 bases from V and 8 bases from J, with 10 bases between. The CDR3 sequence is CASSYSHNAEKLFF. CDR3 sequence (DNA): TGTGCCAGCAGTTACTCCCACAACGCCGAAAAACTGTTTTTT.

Concerning this clone: An end of the junction does not agree with germline; a read error may underlie this. J is TRBJ1-1 and V is TRBV5-4, with D unclear. Per germline, CDR1 SGHNT and CDR2 YYREEE (reference sequence). The CDR3 loop spans 12 amino acids. The CDR3 bases are TGTGTCAGCAGCCCACCGAACACTGAAGCTTTCTTT. It specifies CVSSPPNTEAFF.

The gene calls are TRBV30 and TRBJ2-7, with D possibly matching TRBD1 (6 bases). This CDR3 spans 14 amino acids. V shed 5 bases and J shed 1 base, with 15 bases lying between them. Germline V gene lookup returns CDR1 GTSNPN and CDR2 SVGIG (reference sequence). The CDR3 sequence is CAWVPNRVSYEQYF. The DNA of the CDR3 is TGTGCCTGGGTACCGAACAGGGTTTCCTACGAGCAGTACTTC.

This rearrangement joins TRBV15 to TRBJ2-3; no firm D call. CDR3 length: 15 amino acids. The germline V gene has CDR1 LNHNV and CDR2 YYDKDF (reference sequence). The V end lost 2 bases, the J end lost 6 bases, and 15 bases lay between the germline ends. The CDR3 coding sequence is TGTGCCACCAGCAGACCGGGCCCCAGACGTGATACGCAGTATTTT. Protein sequence: CATSRPGPRRDTQYF.

The rearrangement links TRBV5-8 to TRBJ2-2; D may be TRBD1 (5 bases). CDR3 size: 15 residues. Trimming left V 0 bases short and J 1 base short, with 7 bases between. CDR1 is SGHTS and CDR2 is YDEGEE in the germline V gene. Written as DNA, the CDR3 is TGTGCCAGCAGCTTGGGACAGAGGAACACCGGGGAGCTGTTTTTT. Amino acid sequence: CASSLGQRNTGELFF.

The rearrangement joins TRBV5-4 to TRBJ2-5, with a weak D call TRBD2 (5 bases). Between the trimmed V and J ends, which lost 1 base and 2 bases, there was a span of 18 bases. This CDR3 comprises 17 residues. Germline CDR1 SGHNT, CDR2 YYREEE (reference sequence). CDR3 loop: CASSLRFKMDSQETQYF. The CDR3, as DNA: TGTGCCAGCAGCTTGAGATTTAAAATGGACTCGCAAGAGACCCAGTACTTC.

This chain links TRBV4-3 with TRBJ1-2; 9 nucleotides agree with TRBD1. The germline CDR1 and CDR2 sequences are LGHNA and YSLEER. CDR3 length equals 16 residues. Unmatched junction bases numbered 9, after V lost 2 bases and J lost 5 bases. The CDR3: CASSQSTGQGLYGYTF. The CDR3 nucleotides are TGCGCCAGCAGCCAATCAACCGGACAGGGGCTTTATGGCTACACCTTC.

This clone was counted once. The chain carries TRBV18 and TRBJ2-4; D is possibly TRBD1 (5 bases). The V gene lost 3 bases and the J gene lost 0 bases, with 12 bases spanning the gap. Germline V gene sequence: CDR1 KGHSH, CDR2 LQKENI. The CDR3 contains 16 residues. CDR3 loop: CASSPQGALAKNIQYF. For the CDR3, the DNA is TGTGCCAGCTCACCCCAGGGTGCCCTAGCCAAAAACATTCAGTACTTC. The full variable domain, rest sourced from reference TRBV18 and TRBJ2-4, is NAGVMQNPRHLVRRRGQEARLRCSPMKGHSHVYWYRQLPEEGLKFMVYLQKENIIDESGMPKERFSAEFPKEGPSILRIQQVVRGDSAAYFCASSPQGALAKNIQYFGAGTRLSVL.

The chain uses TRBV27 and TRBJ2-7; D is ambiguous. Deletions cut 6 bases from V and 4 bases from J, with 19 bases between. CDR1 and CDR2 (germline): MNHEY, SMNVEV (reference sequence). This CDR3 comprises 15 residues. The CDR3: CASSLADGAYYEQYF. CDR3 bases: TGTGCCAGCAGCCTCGCTGACGGAGCATATTACGAGCAGTACTTC.

The V call is TRBV11-3, the J call TRBJ2-1, with TRBD2 as a possible D gene (6 bases). Germline loops: CDR1 SGHNT, CDR2 YENEEA. The V and J ends lost 1 base and 8 bases respectively, with 12 bases between them. CDR3 length: 14 residues. The CDR3 bases are TGTGCCAGCAGCTTAGTTTCGGGGGTGGATGAGCAGTTCTTC. It codes for CASSLVSGVDEQFF.

The J gene is TRBJ2-3, the V gene TRBV5-8; D might be TRBD1 or TRBD2, each matching 6 bases. The V end was cut by 1 base, the J end by 11 bases, with 26 bases between. The CDR3 consists of 17 residues. The V gene's germline CDR1 is SGHTS and CDR2 YDEGEE. CDR3 sequence: CASSLWAAGGGPKGQYF. The CDR3 DNA sequence: TGTGCCAGCAGCTTGTGGGCGGCTGGAGGGGGGCCAAAGGGGCAGTATTTT.

This clone is categorized as medium-sized. The same CDR3 arises from other DNA sequences in this sample as well. The chain uses TRBV5-5 and TRBJ2-2, with 11 bases that match TRBD2. Germline trimming cut 0 bases from V and 7 bases from J; bases unmatched to any gene: 5. CDR1 and CDR2 from the germline V gene are SGHKS and YYEKEE (reference sequence). The CDR3 runs 16 residues. CDR3 in DNA: TGTGCCAGCAGCTTGGCCCTAGCGGGAGGAAACGGGGAGCTGTTTTTT. It specifies CASSLALAGGNGELFF.

This chain links TRBV19 with TRBJ2-7, with 7 bases matching TRBD2. CDR1 LNHDA and CDR2 SQIVND come from the germline V gene (reference sequence). The CDR3 contains 15 residues. V lost 1 base to trimming and J lost 4 bases; unmatched junction nucleotides: 7. The DNA for the CDR3 is TGTGCCAGTAGTATAGGTGGCGGGAGCTATTACGAGCAGTACTTC. It translates to CASSIGGGSYYEQYF.

The chain joins TRBV27 to TRBJ2-7; a possible D gene is TRBD2 (5 bases). With 2 bases removed from V and 2 bases from J, the gap between germline ends came to 10 bases. This CDR3 is 14 amino acids long. Germline V lookup: CDR1 MNHEY, CDR2 SMNVEV (reference sequence). The CDR3 sequence is CASSLTGTTYEQYF. Here the CDR3 DNA reads TGTGCCAGCAGTTTAACGGGAACGACCTACGAGCAGTACTTC.

The chain is built from TRBV24-1 and TRBJ2-2; TRBD1 matches 7 bases. V lost 9 bases to trimming and J lost 1 base; unmatched junction nucleotides: 10. CDR1 and CDR2 (germline): KGHDR, SFDVKD. CDR3 length: 16 amino acids. The CDR3 spells CATGRRGQMNTGELFF. In DNA, the CDR3 is TGTGCCACCGGTCGAAGGGGACAGATGAACACCGGGGAGCTGTTTTTT.

The chain has TRBV28 and TRBJ2-1; 7 bases map to TRBD1. The CDR3 is made up of 12 amino acids. With V trimmed by 8 bases and J by 9 bases, 7 bases remained unmatched. Looked up from germline, CDR1 is MDHEN and CDR2 is SYDVKM. CDR3: CASETGSAEQFF. CDR3 DNA sequence: TGTGCCAGCGAGACAGGGTCGGCTGAGCAGTTCTTC.

This clone showed up just a few times. The chain uses TRBV6-5 and TRBJ2-1, with D unresolved. V was trimmed by 0 bases and J by 4 bases, leaving 10 bases between them. The CDR3 sequence is 15 residues long. Per germline, CDR1 MNHEY and CDR2 SVGAGI. The chain's CDR3 is CASSYSVIGYNEQFF. As DNA, the CDR3 is TGTGCCAGCAGTTACTCGGTCATTGGTTACAATGAGCAGTTCTTC.

Only a few counts were recorded for this clone. The chain combines TRBV7-9 with TRBJ1-5; unclear D gene. Trimming stripped 2 bases from V and 0 bases from J, with 8 bases between. Germline V gene data show CDR1 as SEHNR and CDR2 as FQNEAQ (reference sequence). The CDR3 has 15 residues. The CDR3 DNA is TGTGCCAGCAGCTTAAAAGGGAGTAGCAATCAGCCCCAGCATTTT. Encoded protein: CASSLKGSSNQPQHF.

The J gene is TRBJ1-5, the V gene TRBV29-1; maybe TRBD1 (6 bases). The germline V gene has CDR1 SQVTM and CDR2 ANQGSEA. The CDR3 spans 14 residues. V lost 4 bases and J 4 bases, leaving 14 bases between the germline ends. The CDR3 reads CSVGHGGNNQPQHF. CDR3 nucleotides: TGCAGCGTTGGGCACGGGGGCAATAATCAGCCCCAGCATTTT.

The J gene is TRBJ2-1, the V gene TRBV7-2; 7 bases match TRBD2. V shed 1 base, J shed 3 bases, and the junction held 6 bases outside the gene matches. In germline, CDR1 is SGHTA, CDR2 FQGNSA. The CDR3 has 16 amino acids. This CDR3 is CASSLEGTTVYNEQFF. The CDR3 nucleotides are TGTGCCAGCAGCTTAGAAGGGACTACAGTCTACAATGAGCAGTTCTTC.